The next 27 T cell receptor beta chains were all read from a single sample in a study of blood T cell repertoires in COVID-19. Here immunoSEQ multiplex PCR was the method, and the copy in TCRdb shows in-frame clones only, minus some. Among a few hundred thousand clones listed, about four fifths were seen once. Specimen: peripheral blood. All receptors derive from a woman under 30 with acute or convalescent COVID-19.

This clone is a singleton in its sample. The chain links TRBV19 to TRBJ2-1; the match to TRBD1 covers 10 bases. V lost 3 bases, J lost 9 bases, and 5 bases stayed unmatched. Germline CDR1 LNHDA, CDR2 SQIVND (reference sequence). The CDR3 is made up of 14 amino acids. The CDR3 spells CASSMRTGGGEQFF. Written as DNA, the CDR3 is TGTGCCAGTAGTATGAGGACAGGGGGTGGTGAGCAGTTCTTC.

The chain is built from TRBV18 and TRBJ1-6; a weak D match, TRBD1 (5 bases). The CDR3 consists of 16 residues. The V gene's germline CDR1 is KGHSH and CDR2 LQKENI. Trimming removed 1 base from V and 10 bases from J, with 17 bases in between. CDR3: CASSPRQGTGVSPLHF. The CDR3 coding sequence is TGTGCCAGCTCACCACGTCAGGGAACGGGAGTCTCACCCCTCCACTTT.

Turning to this clone: A junction boundary mismatches the germline segment, possibly from a read error. The chain combines TRBV3-1 (or the pseudogene TRBV3-2) with TRBJ2-2; 13 bases are a match to TRBD2. The germline V gene has CDR1 LGHDT and CDR2 YNNKEL (reference sequence). The CDR3 spans 16 residues. The CDR3 DNA follows: TGTGTCAGCAGCCGGACTAGCGGGGGTCGGACCGGGGAGCTGTTTTTT. Its protein is CVSSRTSGGRTGELFF.

This clone was recorded only once. V is TRBV9 and J is TRBJ1-1; D ambiguous. Trimming removed 3 bases at V and 0 bases at J, with 6 bases between. The CDR3 consists of 13 residues. The germline CDR1 and CDR2 sequences are SGDLS and YYNGEE. The CDR3 DNA follows: TGTGCCAGCAGCGACAGCATGAACACTGAAGCTTTCTTT. Its protein is CASSDSMNTEAFF.

This chain joins TRBV28 and TRBJ2-5; 14 bases are shared with TRBD2. The CDR3 runs 18 residues. CDR1 is MDHEN and CDR2 is SYDVKM in the germline V gene. The ends lost 0 bases at V and 4 bases at J; junction bases unmatched: 7. DNA of the CDR3: TGTGCCAGCAGTTTATGGACTAGCGGGAGGGAGCGCGGAGAGACCCAGTACTTC. This gives the protein CASSLWTSGRERGETQYF.

The gene calls are TRBV5-1 and TRBJ2-2; 9 nucleotides match TRBD2. The germline CDR1 and CDR2 sequences are SGHRS and YFSETQ. The CDR3 totals 17 residues. The J segment lost 7 bases and the V segment lost 5 bases, leaving 15 bases of the junction unmatched. CDR3 sequence reads: CASSTWAGGPSSGELFF. In DNA, the CDR3 is TGCGCCAGCAGTACCTGGGCGGGAGGGCCCTCGAGCGGGGAGCTGTTTTTT.

This rearrangement joins TRBV10-2 to TRBJ2-3; D is undetermined. The CDR3 covers 11 residues. CDR1 is WSHSY and CDR2 is SAAADI in the germline V gene. Between the trimmed V and J ends, which lost 7 bases and 11 bases, there was a span of 13 bases. Here the CDR3 DNA reads TGCGCCAGCACCCAGGATATACAGCAGTATTTT. It specifies CASTQDIQQYF.

This clone was seen once. The J gene is TRBJ1-2, the V gene TRBV5-5; D call uncertain. CDR1 SGHKS and CDR2 YYEKEE come from the germline V gene (reference sequence). This CDR3 comprises 13 residues. Trimming removed 0 bases from V and 8 bases from J, with 11 bases in between. The CDR3 loop reads CASSLADSTGYTF. CDR3 bases: TGTGCCAGCAGCTTGGCGGACTCCACAGGCTACACCTTC.

This clone has a count of ten or more. The chain carries TRBV20-1 and TRBJ2-3; the D gene is possibly TRBD2 (5 bases). The germline V gene encodes CDR1 DFQATT and CDR2 SNEGSKA (reference sequence). V shed 5 bases and J shed 6 bases, with 6 bases lying between them. This CDR3 is built from 10 residues. The CDR3, as DNA: TGCAGTGCTGGGGAGGATACGCAGTATTTT. Protein: CSAGEDTQYF.

The gene calls are TRBV7-2 and TRBJ2-3; 7 nucleotides agree with TRBD2. V shed 1 base, J shed 1 base, and the junction held 5 bases outside the gene matches. Germline CDR1 SGHTA, CDR2 FQGNSA. CDR3 length: 16 residues. In nucleotides, the CDR3 is TGTGCCAGCAGCTTAGGGGCGGGAGCTCGCACAGATACGCAGTATTTT. Translated, it gives CASSLGAGARTDTQYF. Full variable domain (remainder filled in from reference TRBV7-2 and TRBJ2-3): GAGVSQSPSNKVTEKGKDVELRCDPISGHTALYWYRQSLGQGLEFLIYFQGNSAPDKSGLPSDRFSAERTGGSVSTLTIQRTQQEDSAVYLCASSLGAGARTDTQYFGPGTRLTVL.

The chain uses TRBV7-8 and TRBJ2-5; a weak D match, TRBD2 (6 bases). This CDR3 is built from 17 residues. The germline CDR1 and CDR2 sequences are SGHVS and FQNEAQ. The V and J ends lost 2 bases and 2 bases respectively, with 18 bases between them. This chain's CDR3 is CASSLRIVADLQETQYF. The CDR3 coding sequence is TGTGCCAGCAGCTTAAGGATTGTAGCGGACCTACAAGAGACCCAGTACTTC. Looking up the rest from reference TRBV7-8 and TRBJ2-5 gives the full variable domain: GAGVSQSPRYKVAKRGQDVALRCDPISGHVSLFWYQQALGQGPEFLTYFQNEAQLDKSGLPSDRFFAERPEGSVSTLKIQRTQQEDSAVYLCASSLRIVADLQETQYFGPGTRLLVL.

This chain joins TRBV18 and TRBJ1-2; TRBD1 matches at 8 bases. The CDR3 covers 14 residues. Germline lookup yields CDR1 KGHSH and CDR2 LQKENI. With V trimmed by 5 bases and J by 2 bases, 4 bases remained unmatched. CDR3 residues: CASSGDRTNYGYTF. In DNA, the CDR3 is TGTGCCAGCTCAGGGGACAGGACAAACTATGGCTACACCTTC.

This sequence joins TRBV7-2 and TRBJ1-6, with a tentative D call TRBD1 (6 bases). There are 17 residues in the CDR3. V was shortened by 1 base and J by 1 base, with 11 bases between the two germline ends. Germline loops: CDR1 SGHTA, CDR2 FQGNSA. The CDR3 sequence: CASSLVGGLSYNSPLHF. DNA for the CDR3: TGTGCCAGCAGCTTAGTCGGGGGGCTGTCCTATAATTCACCCCTCCACTTT.

The genes are TRBV7-8 and TRBJ2-2, with 8 bases identical to TRBD2. CDR1 and CDR2 from the germline V gene are SGHVS and FQNEAQ. J gave up 5 bases and V 5 bases, and 13 bases lay outside the gene matches. This CDR3 has 17 amino acids. The CDR3 loop reads CASSKWGTSARTGELFF. CDR3 DNA: TGTGCCAGCAGCAAGTGGGGGACTAGTGCAAGGACCGGGGAGCTGTTTTTT.

V is TRBV7-8 and J is TRBJ1-5; D not resolved. Germline values: CDR1 SGHVS, CDR2 FQNEAQ. This CDR3 contains 15 residues. Deletions cut 1 base from V and 6 bases from J, with 13 bases between. This CDR3 reads CASSLVVGSGQPQHF. CDR3 nucleotides: TGTGCCAGCAGCTTAGTTGTGGGTTCAGGTCAGCCCCAGCATTTT.

J is TRBJ1-2 and V is TRBV7-2, with D perhaps TRBD1 (5 bases). The germline CDR1 and CDR2 sequences are SGHTA and FQGNSA. CDR3 length: 16 residues. V lost 0 bases to trimming and J lost 4 bases, with 15 bases between them. CDR3: CASSLAMGGVTYGYTF. The CDR3 nucleotides are TGTGCCAGCAGCTTAGCAATGGGGGGGGTGACCTATGGCTACACCTTC. Together with reference TRBV7-2 and TRBJ1-2, the CDR3 gives the full variable domain: GAGVSQSPSNKVTEKGKDVELRCDPISGHTALYWYRQSLGQGLEFLIYFQGNSAPDKSGLPSDRFSAERTGGSVSTLTIQRTQQEDSAVYLCASSLAMGGVTYGYTFGSGTRLTVV.

The J gene is TRBJ1-6, the V gene TRBV11-2; D not certain. From germline, CDR1 is SGHAT and CDR2 FQNNGV. The CDR3 is 14 residues long. The ends were cut back, 0 bases at V and 7 bases at J, with 7 bases in the middle. The CDR3, as DNA: TGTGCCAGCAGCTTAGACGGAGGGAATTCACCCCTCCACTTT. Protein: CASSLDGGNSPLHF.

The chain employs TRBV19 and TRBJ1-3; 7 positions agree with TRBD1. Germline lookup yields CDR1 LNHDA and CDR2 SQIVND (reference sequence). With 6 bases clipped from V and 0 bases from J, the junction kept 2 bases outside the gene matches. The CDR3 has 14 residues. The CDR3 is CASRDRYSGNTIYF. In DNA form, the CDR3 reads TGTGCCAGTAGGGACAGGTACTCTGGAAACACCATATATTTT.

This clone occurred a few times. The chain recombines TRBV2 with TRBJ2-7; 9 nucleotides match TRBD2. The CDR3 covers 16 residues. Germline lookup yields CDR1 SNHLY and CDR2 FYNNEI. The trim removed 6 bases at V and 7 bases at J, leaving 16 bases unmatched. CDR3: CASSVIPLAGAGEQYF. CDR3 DNA: TGTGCCAGCAGCGTAATTCCTTTAGCGGGAGCGGGGGAGCAGTACTTC.

By sample share, this clone is medium-sized. The gene calls are TRBV7-9 and TRBJ2-1; tentatively, D is TRBD2 (5 bases). Trimming stripped 9 bases from V and 0 bases from J, with 9 bases between. Germline V gene sequence: CDR1 SEHNR, CDR2 FQNEAQ (reference sequence). The CDR3 has 13 amino acids. The CDR3 DNA reads TGTGCCAGGTCGGGGAGCTCCTACAATGAGCAGTTCTTC. Residues: CARSGSSYNEQFF. The full variable domain, completed using reference TRBV7-9 and TRBJ2-1, is DTGVSQNPRHKITKRGQNVTFRCDPISEHNRLYWYRQTLGQGPEFLTYFQNEAQLEKSRLLSDRFSAERPKGSFSTLEIQRTEQGDSAMYLCARSGSSYNEQFFGPGTRLTVL.

This clone was detected only a few times. The chain has TRBV27 and TRBJ2-7; 8 positions match TRBD1. CDR3 length equals 14 residues. With V trimmed by 6 bases and J by 1 base, 5 bases remained unmatched. The germline V gene encodes CDR1 MNHEY and CDR2 SMNVEV (reference sequence). This CDR3 is CASRDRDPSYEQYF. The CDR3 DNA sequence: TGTGCCAGCAGGGACAGGGACCCTTCCTACGAGCAGTACTTC.

The chain has TRBV11-3 and TRBJ2-5, with unresolved D. V was cut by 5 bases and J by 5 bases, with 6 bases left in between. The CDR3 has 11 amino acids. The germline gives CDR1 SGHNT, CDR2 YENEEA. The CDR3 nucleotides read TGTGCCAGCAGCCCAGTGGAGACCCAGTACTTC. It yields the protein CASSPVETQYF.

V is TRBV18 and J is TRBJ2-1; D is unclear. The CDR3 covers 13 residues. Looked up from germline, CDR1 is KGHSH and CDR2 is LQKENI. With 2 bases removed from V and 9 bases from J, the gap between germline ends came to 11 bases. CDR3 bases: TGTGCCAGCTCACCAGATTCCGTCGGTGAGCAGTTCTTC. It translates to CASSPDSVGEQFF.

The chain joins TRBV7-9 to TRBJ1-1; D is undetermined. CDR1 and CDR2 (germline): SEHNR, FQNEAQ (reference sequence). The V end was cut by 4 bases, the J end by 3 bases, with 15 bases between. CDR3 size: 15 residues. CDR3 coding DNA: TGTGCCAGCAGCTCGATGTTGCGGGGTCACACTGAAGCTTTCTTT. Its protein product is CASSSMLRGHTEAFF. Drawing the rest from reference TRBV7-9 and TRBJ1-1, the complete variable domain is DTGVSQNPRHKITKRGQNVTFRCDPISEHNRLYWYRQTLGQGPEFLTYFQNEAQLEKSRLLSDRFSAERPKGSFSTLEIQRTEQGDSAMYLCASSSMLRGHTEAFFGQGTRLTVV.

The chain combines TRBV7-8 with TRBJ1-2; perhaps TRBD1 as D (6 bases). V was cut by 8 bases and J by 5 bases, with 15 bases left in between. The germline CDR1 and CDR2 sequences are SGHVS and FQNEAQ. CDR3 length: 13 residues. In DNA form, the CDR3 reads TGTGCCAGCTCAGGGACATCTTATTATGGCTACACCTTC. This sequence encodes CASSGTSYYGYTF.

This clone was seen only once. The rearrangement joins TRBV5-1 to TRBJ2-7; TRBD1 matches 9 bases. V lost 4 bases, J lost 5 bases, and 7 bases stayed unmatched. Germline loops: CDR1 SGHRS, CDR2 YFSETQ. The CDR3 contains 14 residues. For the CDR3, the DNA is TGCGCCAGCAGCCCCGGGACAGGGCTCAACGAGCAGTACTTC. Translation: CASSPGTGLNEQYF.

The genes are TRBV20-1 and TRBJ2-7; D is possibly TRBD2 (5 bases). This CDR3 comprises 11 residues. Germline V gives CDR1 DFQATT, CDR2 SNEGSKA (reference sequence). Trimming took 1 base from V and 9 from J, leaving 10 bases between them. CDR3 amino acids: CSARGELVQYF. CDR3 DNA sequence: TGCAGTGCTAGAGGGGAGTTGGTGCAGTACTTC.